This TCR beta chain stems from a study of naive CD8 T cells in extremely preterm neonates. Findings of the study overall: Relative to older groups, preterm infants had shorter, less trimmed CDR3s with fewer N additions. Term neonates approximately 0.4%, young children approximately 0.03%, adults about 0.01%; preterm neonates shared 2.5% to 3.5%.

The table came from immunoSEQ multiplex PCR; TCRdb's copy has only in-frame clones and leaves some out. The data show fewer than 25,000 clones, about 91% seen once. Samples were taken at extremely preterm deliveries at about 22-27 weeks of gestation. On this clone itself: No antigen is known for it.

V gave up 3 bases and J gave up 0 bases, with 8 bases separating them. There are 14 residues in the CDR3. The V gene's germline CDR1 is MGHRA and CDR2 YSYEKL. The clonotype was recovered from a boy who was born preterm. Sequenced sample: naive CD8+ T cells from cord blood. V and J are TRBV4-1 and TRBJ1-2, with a weak D call TRBD1 (5 bases). In DNA form, the CDR3 reads TGCGCCAGCAGCCAGCGGGGGGCTAACTATGGCTACACCTTC. Translating it yields CASSQRGANYGYTF.